The 30 T cell receptor beta chains below come from one sample, sequenced in a study of post-analysis software for immune sequencing data (dated by TCRdb to between 2015 and 2017). The paper as a whole reports these results and caveats: Four to six TRBV segments, including TRBV5-6, TRBV5-1 and TRBV20-1, were significantly more frequent in patients than controls.

No antigen has been identified for these receptors. The protocol used for the library was PCR. Sequencer: Illumina HiSeq 2500. To reduce PCR and sequencing biases, unique molecular identifiers were incorporated into the TCR beta cDNA libraries. Using fastp at Q25 and MiXCR, TCRdb reprocessed the public reads and kept productive beta chains. Each CDR3 protein appears once, grouped with its most common genes and DNA. Within this sample are about 820,000 distinct CDR3 sequences, with about 50% of them counted one time only. The ten largest clones capture approximately 4.2% of the sample. Source material: blood. All receptors derive from a girl aged 10-17 years with multiple sclerosis.

This clonotype was counted only a few times. The rearrangement uses TRBV10-3 and TRBJ2-3; D is perhaps TRBD2 (7 bases). Trimming took 0 bases from V and 0 from J, leaving 10 bases between them. Germline V gives CDR1 ENHRY, CDR2 SYGVKD. The CDR3 consists of 16 residues. The CDR3 protein is CAISESGGRSTDTQYF. In DNA form, the CDR3 reads TGTGCCATCAGTGAGTCGGGGGGGCGCAGCACAGATACGCAGTATTTT.

The rearrangement joins TRBV7-2 to TRBJ1-2; unclear D gene. Trimming removed 5 bases from V and 5 bases from J, with 15 bases in between. The CDR3 contains 14 residues. Germline loops: CDR1 SGHTA, CDR2 FQGNSA. CDR3 residues: CASSEVGRPYGYTF. In nucleotides, the CDR3 is TGTGCCAGCAGCGAAGTCGGACGGCCTTATGGCTACACCTTC.

The V and J genes are TRBV6-6 and TRBJ1-6; D gene uncertain. CDR1 is MNHNY, CDR2 SVGAGI, per germline (reference sequence). This CDR3 region has 14 residues. Trimming stripped 2 bases from V and 5 bases from J, with 7 bases between. CDR3 coding DNA: TGTGCCAGCAGTTACGAGACGGATAATTCACCCCTCCACTTT. Residues: CASSYETDNSPLHF.

The J gene is TRBJ1-2, the V gene TRBV7-9; 9 nucleotides match TRBD1. The germline V gene encodes CDR1 SEHNR and CDR2 FQNEAQ (reference sequence). After removal of 1 base from V and 7 bases from J, the junction contained 7 bases not matched to a gene. The CDR3 runs 15 residues. The CDR3 DNA sequence: TGTGCCAGCAGCTTAGAACCAACAGGGGGCAGTGGCTACACCTTC. This encodes CASSLEPTGGSGYTF.

The chain carries TRBV27 and TRBJ2-1, with TRBD1 matching 11 bases. Germline-derived CDR1 and CDR2 are MNHEY and SMNVEV (reference sequence). Losses at the gene ends were 6 bases for V and 0 bases for J; bases not matched to a gene: 10. This CDR3 is 18 amino acids long. The CDR3 nucleotides are TGTGCCAGCAGCCCGGGACAGGGGGTTTTGAGCTCCTACAATGAGCAGTTCTTC. The encoded protein is CASSPGQGVLSSYNEQFF.

The chain links TRBV19 to TRBJ1-2; D is unresolved. Between the trimmed V and J ends, which lost 9 bases and 10 bases, there was a span of 24 bases. Germline loops: CDR1 LNHDA, CDR2 SQIVND (reference sequence). This CDR3 is built from 14 residues. As DNA, the CDR3 is TGTGCCAGCAACCGGGCGGGCGAGGCTGGTTCCTACACCTTC. Protein: CASNRAGEAGSYTF.

This clonotype was observed many times. At one of its ends the junction is not consistent with the germline gene, which may arise from a read error. J is TRBJ2-5 and V is TRBV7-9; 7 positions agree with TRBD1. CDR1 is SEHNR, CDR2 FQNEAQ, per germline (reference sequence). The CDR3 is 14 amino acids. Here the CDR3 reads CASSLGQAQETQYF. The DNA for the CDR3 is TGTGCCAGCAGTTTAGGACAGGCTCAGGAGACCCAGTACTTC.

This clonotype came up a few times. The rearrangement joins TRBV10-3 to TRBJ2-7; 8 bases are a match to TRBD2. CDR3 length equals 15 residues. V was clipped by 3 bases and J by 0 bases; unmatched bases: 4. Germline loops: CDR1 ENHRY, CDR2 SYGVKD. The CDR3 protein is CAISDVLADSYEQYF. For the CDR3, the DNA is TGTGCCATCAGTGATGTACTAGCGGACTCCTACGAGCAGTACTTC.

The chain has TRBV5-1 and TRBJ1-2; the match to TRBD1 covers 7 bases. V trimming: 0 bases; J trimming: 4 bases; junction bases outside the gene matches: 18. Germline lookup yields CDR1 SGHRS and CDR2 YFSETQ. The CDR3 has 19 amino acids. CDR3 in amino acids: CASSLAGPGGRGPIYGYTF. The CDR3 DNA reads as TGCGCCAGCAGCTTGGCCGGTCCAGGGGGTCGGGGTCCTATCTATGGCTACACCTTC.

This clonotype occurred many times. The chain joins TRBV12-3 or TRBV12-4 to TRBJ2-7; D is unclear. V lost 0 bases, J lost 1 base, and 7 bases lay in between. This CDR3 has 14 amino acids. The CDR3 region has the DNA TGTGCCAGCAGTTTAGCGGACCGTTCCTACGAGCAGTACTTC. Translation gives CASSLADRSYEQYF.

The chain combines TRBV6-6 with TRBJ2-5, with TRBD1 as a possible D gene (6 bases). V gave up 2 bases and J gave up 2 bases, with 9 bases separating them. The CDR3 spans 14 residues. Germline V lookup: CDR1 MNHNY, CDR2 SVGAGI (reference sequence). The CDR3 spells CASSYRTEQETQYF. The CDR3 DNA reads as TGTGCCAGCAGTTACAGGACAGAACAAGAGACCCAGTACTTC.

This clonotype turned up a few times. The chain carries TRBV4-1 and TRBJ2-4, with TRBD2 as a possible D gene (5 bases). This CDR3 is built from 15 residues. The germline V and J ends were trimmed by 0 bases and 11 bases, with 17 bases remaining between them. Looked up from germline, CDR1 is MGHRA and CDR2 is YSYEKL. The CDR3 DNA reads as TGCGCCAGCAGCCAAGATGGGCAGGAGGCTATTGTTCAGTACTTC. Protein product: CASSQDGQEAIVQYF.

This clonotype showed up just once. The chain couples TRBV20-1 to TRBJ1-6; the D is unclear. The CDR3 totals 16 residues. The V gene's germline CDR1 is DFQATT and CDR2 SNEGSKA (reference sequence). Deletions cut 0 bases from V and 10 bases from J, with 19 bases between. CDR3 protein: CSAREALPGLNSPLHF. The CDR3 nucleotides read TGCAGTGCTAGAGAGGCTTTACCGGGCCTAAACTCACCCCTCCACTTT.

V is TRBV10-3 and J is TRBJ2-3, with D perhaps TRBD2 (6 bases). Germline lookup yields CDR1 ENHRY and CDR2 SYGVKD. V lost 0 bases and J 6 bases, leaving 13 bases between the germline ends. The CDR3 runs 15 residues. DNA for the CDR3: TGTGCCATCAGTGAGTCGATGCCGGGAGCTGATACGCAGTATTTT. Translating gives CAISESMPGADTQYF.

The chain employs TRBV18 and TRBJ2-5; D call uncertain. The germline gives CDR1 KGHSH, CDR2 LQKENI. The CDR3 runs to 14 residues. V lost 8 bases, J lost 4 bases, and 17 bases lay in between. The CDR3 here is CASRPGAPRETQYF. Here the CDR3 DNA reads TGTGCCAGCCGTCCAGGTGCGCCTAGAGAGACCCAGTACTTC.

The CDR3 DNA follows: TGTGCCAGCAGTCCCGGTGGGAATTCCCAGTACTTC. It encodes CASSPGGNSQYF. The rearrangement uses TRBV6-6 and TRBJ2-5; D remains unclear. The CDR3 sequence is 12 residues long. Germline V gene data show CDR1 as MNHNY and CDR2 as SVGAGI (reference sequence). V was pared by 5 bases and J by 9 bases, with 13 bases between.

This chain links TRBV7-3 with TRBJ2-3; D unresolved. The V gene lost 4 bases and the J gene lost 7 bases, with 9 bases spanning the gap. The V gene's germline CDR1 is SGHTA and CDR2 FQGTGA. The CDR3 loop spans 12 amino acids. The CDR3 bases are TGTGCCAGCAGCTACGGCGGTAATACGCAGTATTTT. Encoded protein: CASSYGGNTQYF.

This chain uses TRBV10-3 with TRBJ1-1; TRBD1 is a possible D gene (5 bases). Between the trimmed V and J ends, which lost 5 bases and 4 bases, there was a span of 23 bases. CDR1 and CDR2 (germline): ENHRY, SYGVKD. CDR3 size: 17 residues. This CDR3 reads CAISFAVHGRGGTEAFF. The CDR3 region has the DNA TGTGCCATCAGTTTCGCAGTCCACGGAAGGGGAGGCACTGAAGCTTTCTTT.

The chain recombines TRBV6-6 with TRBJ2-5; 7 nucleotides align to TRBD1. Germline assignment: CDR1 MNHNY and CDR2 SVGAGI (reference sequence). Trimming removed 4 bases from V and 4 bases from J; junction bases left unmatched: 6. CDR3 length: 14 residues. The CDR3 is CASSLRPGGETQYF. CDR3 nucleotide sequence: TGTGCCAGCAGTTTAAGGCCAGGGGGAGAGACCCAGTACTTC.

V and J are TRBV7-8 and TRBJ2-3; D not certain. This CDR3 has 13 residues. V was pared by 7 bases and J by 5 bases, with 13 bases between. Germline V lookup: CDR1 SGHVS, CDR2 FQNEAQ. CDR3: CASTGSLGDTQYF. As DNA, the CDR3 is TGTGCCAGCACAGGTTCCCTCGGAGATACGCAGTATTTT.

V and J are TRBV5-1 and TRBJ2-7, with 13 bases that match TRBD2. CDR3 length: 19 residues. Germline lookup yields CDR1 SGHRS and CDR2 YFSETQ. After removal of 4 bases from V and 2 bases from J, the junction contained 15 bases not matched to a gene. In DNA form, the CDR3 reads TGCGCCAGCAGCACCCACTCCGGGACTAGCGGGATCCGCGCCTACGAGCAGTACTTC. Translated: CASSTHSGTSGIRAYEQYF.

The CDR3 reads CASSLGTGETYEQYF. The CDR3 region has the DNA TGCGCCAGCAGCTTGGGTACAGGGGAAACCTACGAGCAGTACTTC. The chain uses TRBV5-1 and TRBJ2-7, with TRBD1 matching 7 bases. The CDR3 is made up of 15 amino acids. Germline assignment: CDR1 SGHRS and CDR2 YFSETQ. V lost 0 bases, J lost 2 bases, and 5 bases stayed unmatched. The variable domain in full, completed from reference TRBV5-1 and TRBJ2-7, reads KAGVTQTPRYLIKTRGQQVTLSCSPISGHRSVSWYQQTPGQGLQFLFEYFSETQRNKGNFPGRFSGRQFSNSRSEMNVSTLELGDSALYLCASSLGTGETYEQYFGPGTRLTVT.

The chain links TRBV29-1 to TRBJ1-3; 8 bases are shared with TRBD1. Germline CDR1 SQVTM, CDR2 ANQGSEA. The CDR3 sequence is 14 residues long. With V trimmed by 3 bases and J by 0 bases, 1 base remained unmatched. CDR3 amino acids: CSVDGTGSGNTIYF. Here the CDR3 DNA reads TGCAGCGTTGATGGGACAGGCTCTGGAAACACCATATATTTT.

This sequence joins TRBV4-1 and TRBJ2-5; tentative D call: TRBD1 (5 bases). Trimming cost V 1 base and J 5 bases, with 14 bases left between them. Per germline, CDR1 MGHRA and CDR2 YSYEKL. The CDR3 length is 15 residues. The CDR3 loop is CASSQVGRVVETQYF. The CDR3 DNA is TGCGCCAGCAGCCAAGTGGGCAGGGTGGTCGAGACCCAGTACTTC.

As regards this clonotype: Given a much more abundant clone one base away, this may be a read error. CDR3 in DNA: TGTGCCAGCGGGACTAGCGGGAGGGTCGAGCAGTACTTC. It encodes CASGTSGRVEQYF. The chain links TRBV2 to TRBJ2-7; 16 positions agree with TRBD2. The CDR3 loop spans 13 amino acids. Germline V gene data show CDR1 as SNHLY and CDR2 as FYNNEI. V gave up 8 bases and J gave up 6 bases; unmatched junction bases: 1.

This clonotype occurred a few times. The chain is built from TRBV20-1 and TRBJ1-4, with D maybe TRBD1 (6 bases). V was trimmed by 3 bases and J by 4 bases, leaving 18 bases between them. Germline CDR1 DFQATT, CDR2 SNEGSKA (reference sequence). This CDR3 region has 16 residues. The CDR3 region is CSARVVNRVGNEKLFF. The CDR3 DNA is TGCAGTGCTAGGGTGGTAAACAGGGTGGGTAATGAAAAACTGTTTTTT.

The chain links TRBV7-9 to TRBJ1-2; D might be TRBD1 (5 bases). V dropped 8 bases and J dropped 2 bases, with 12 bases sitting between them. Per germline, CDR1 SEHNR and CDR2 FQNEAQ (reference sequence). The CDR3 has 13 amino acids. CDR3 coding DNA: TGTGCCAGCGGTCCAGGGATGAACTATGGCTACACCTTC. Amino acid sequence: CASGPGMNYGYTF.

This chain links TRBV20-1 with TRBJ2-7; D is unclear. Trimming removed 2 bases from V and 0 bases from J, with 14 bases in between. Germline V gene sequence: CDR1 DFQATT, CDR2 SNEGSKA (reference sequence). The CDR3 contains 15 residues. The CDR3, as DNA: TGCAGTGCTAGAAGTCCAAGAGTCCGCTCCTACGAGCAGTACTTC. This gives the protein CSARSPRVRSYEQYF.

This clonotype was counted only a few times. The junction and the germline gene differ at one end; a read error may be behind it. The gene calls are TRBV11-1 and TRBJ2-5; D remains unclear. There are 18 residues in the CDR3. Germline lookup yields CDR1 SGHAT and CDR2 FQDESV (reference sequence). The CDR3 DNA is TGTGCCAGCAGCTTAGGCGACGGCGTCTCCCTCTTACAAGGGACCCAGTACTTC. Residues: CASSLGDGVSLLQGTQYF.

The chain combines TRBV24-1 with TRBJ2-1, with TRBD1 identical over 7 bases. This CDR3 spans 15 amino acids. With 2 bases clipped from V and 0 bases from J, the junction kept 0 bases outside the gene matches. Germline CDR1 reads KGHDR; CDR2 reads SFDVKD. The CDR3 spells CATSDSGGSYNEQFF. The CDR3, as DNA: TGTGCCACCAGTGATTCAGGGGGCTCCTACAATGAGCAGTTCTTC.